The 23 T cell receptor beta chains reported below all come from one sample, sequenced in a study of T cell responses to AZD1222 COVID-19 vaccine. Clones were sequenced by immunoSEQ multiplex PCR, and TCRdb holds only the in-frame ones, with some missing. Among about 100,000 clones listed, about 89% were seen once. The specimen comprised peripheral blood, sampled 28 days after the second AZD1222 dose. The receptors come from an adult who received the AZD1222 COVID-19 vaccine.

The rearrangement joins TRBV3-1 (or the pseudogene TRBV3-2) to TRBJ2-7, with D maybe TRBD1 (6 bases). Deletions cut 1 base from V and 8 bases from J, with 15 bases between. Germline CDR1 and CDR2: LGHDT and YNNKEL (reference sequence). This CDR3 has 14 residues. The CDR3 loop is CASSQAGTPWKQYF. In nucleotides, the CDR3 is TGTGCCAGCAGCCAAGCTGGGACACCCTGGAAGCAGTACTTC.

CDR3 protein: CASRGGTPRGADTQYF. The CDR3 DNA follows: TGCGCCAGCAGAGGTGGGACTCCCCGGGGAGCAGATACGCAGTATTTT. The gene calls are TRBV4-1 and TRBJ2-3; a weak D match, TRBD2 (6 bases). The CDR3 loop spans 16 amino acids. V was cut by 6 bases and J by 4 bases, with 20 bases left in between. Germline-derived CDR1 and CDR2 are MGHRA and YSYEKL.

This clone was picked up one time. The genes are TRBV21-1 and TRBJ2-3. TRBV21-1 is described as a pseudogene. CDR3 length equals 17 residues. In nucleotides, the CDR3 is TGTGCCAGCAGCGCCTCTAGTGCCACAGTAAAGACAGATACGCAGTATTTT. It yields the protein CASSASSATVKTDTQYF.

DNA for the CDR3: TGCGCCAGCAGCGTGGACAGGGAGTATGGCTACACCTTC. Translated: CASSVDREYGYTF. The rearrangement uses TRBV5-1 and TRBJ1-2; TRBD1 matches at 8 bases. Germline V gene data show CDR1 as SGHRS and CDR2 as YFSETQ. V shed 4 bases, J shed 5 bases, and the junction held 4 bases outside the gene matches. The CDR3 has 13 residues.

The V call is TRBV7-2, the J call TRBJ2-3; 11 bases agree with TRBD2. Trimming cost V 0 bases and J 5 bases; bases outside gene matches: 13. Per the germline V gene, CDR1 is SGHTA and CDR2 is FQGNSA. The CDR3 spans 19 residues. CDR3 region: CASSLAALSSGRRGDTQYF. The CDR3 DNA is TGTGCCAGCAGCTTAGCGGCCCTTTCTAGCGGGAGGAGGGGAGATACGCAGTATTTT.

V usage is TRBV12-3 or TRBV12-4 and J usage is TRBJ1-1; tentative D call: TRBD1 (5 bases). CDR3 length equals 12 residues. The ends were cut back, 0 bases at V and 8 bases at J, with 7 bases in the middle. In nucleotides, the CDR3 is TGTGCCAGCAGTTTAGCCCCAGGGGAAGCTTTCTTT. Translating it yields CASSLAPGEAFF.

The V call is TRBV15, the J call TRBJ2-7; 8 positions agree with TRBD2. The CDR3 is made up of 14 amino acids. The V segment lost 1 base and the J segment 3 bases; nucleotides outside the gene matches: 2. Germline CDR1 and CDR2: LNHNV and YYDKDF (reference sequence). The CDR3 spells CATSRAGGDYEQYF. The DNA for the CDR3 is TGTGCCACCAGCAGAGCGGGAGGGGACTACGAGCAGTACTTC.

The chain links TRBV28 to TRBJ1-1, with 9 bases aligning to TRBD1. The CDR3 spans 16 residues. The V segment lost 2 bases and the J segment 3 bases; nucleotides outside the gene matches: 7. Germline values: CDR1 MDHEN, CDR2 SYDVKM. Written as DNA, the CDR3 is TGTGCCAGCAGTTTAATGTACAGGGGGCGTGACACTGAAGCTTTCTTT. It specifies CASSLMYRGRDTEAFF.

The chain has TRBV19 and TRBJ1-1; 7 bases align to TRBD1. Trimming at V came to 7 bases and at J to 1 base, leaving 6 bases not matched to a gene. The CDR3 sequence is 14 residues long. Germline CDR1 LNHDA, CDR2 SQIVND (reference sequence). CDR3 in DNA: TGTGCCAGTATTCAAGACAGGGAGAACACTGAAGCTTTCTTT. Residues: CASIQDRENTEAFF.

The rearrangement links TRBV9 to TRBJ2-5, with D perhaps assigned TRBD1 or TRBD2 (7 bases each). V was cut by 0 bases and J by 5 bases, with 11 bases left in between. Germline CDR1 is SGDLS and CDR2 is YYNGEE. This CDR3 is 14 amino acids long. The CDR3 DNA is TGTGCCAGCAGCGTAGGACAGGGAGGGGAGACCCAGTACTTC. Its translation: CASSVGQGGETQYF.

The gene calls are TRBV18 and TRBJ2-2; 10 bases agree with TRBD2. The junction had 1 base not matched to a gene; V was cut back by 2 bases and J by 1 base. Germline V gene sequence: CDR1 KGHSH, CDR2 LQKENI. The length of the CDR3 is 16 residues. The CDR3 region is CASSPWTSGNTGELFF. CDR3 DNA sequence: TGTGCCAGCTCACCATGGACTAGCGGGAACACCGGGGAGCTGTTTTTT. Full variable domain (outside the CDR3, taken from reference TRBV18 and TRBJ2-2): NAGVMQNPRHLVRRRGQEARLRCSPMKGHSHVYWYRQLPEEGLKFMVYLQKENIIDESGMPKERFSAEFPKEGPSILRIQQVVRGDSAAYFCASSPWTSGNTGELFFGEGSRLTVL.

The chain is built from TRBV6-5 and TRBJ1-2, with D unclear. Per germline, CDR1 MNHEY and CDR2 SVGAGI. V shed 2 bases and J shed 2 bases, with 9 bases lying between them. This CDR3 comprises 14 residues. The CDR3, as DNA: TGTGCCAGCAGTTACCTGGGTCGGAACTATGGCTACACCTTC. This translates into CASSYLGRNYGYTF.

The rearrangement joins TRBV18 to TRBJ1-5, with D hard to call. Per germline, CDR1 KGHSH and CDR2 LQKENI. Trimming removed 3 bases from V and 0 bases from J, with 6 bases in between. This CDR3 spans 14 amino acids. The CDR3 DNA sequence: TGTGCCAGCTCACCCCTCGCTAGCAATCAGCCCCAGCATTTT. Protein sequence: CASSPLASNQPQHF.

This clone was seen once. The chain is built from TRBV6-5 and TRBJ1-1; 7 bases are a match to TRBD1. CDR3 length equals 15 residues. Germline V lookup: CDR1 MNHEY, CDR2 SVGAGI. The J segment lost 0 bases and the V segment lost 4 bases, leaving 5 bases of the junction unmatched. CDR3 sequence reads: CASSWPGQMNTEAFF. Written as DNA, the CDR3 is TGTGCCAGCAGTTGGCCGGGACAGATGAACACTGAAGCTTTCTTT.

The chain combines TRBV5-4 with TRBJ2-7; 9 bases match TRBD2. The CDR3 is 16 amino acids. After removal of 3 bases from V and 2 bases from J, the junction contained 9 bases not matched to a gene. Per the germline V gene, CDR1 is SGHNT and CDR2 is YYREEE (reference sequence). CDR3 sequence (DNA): TGTGCCAGCAGCTCAACTACTAGCGGGCCAACCTACGAGCAGTACTTC. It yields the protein CASSSTTSGPTYEQYF.

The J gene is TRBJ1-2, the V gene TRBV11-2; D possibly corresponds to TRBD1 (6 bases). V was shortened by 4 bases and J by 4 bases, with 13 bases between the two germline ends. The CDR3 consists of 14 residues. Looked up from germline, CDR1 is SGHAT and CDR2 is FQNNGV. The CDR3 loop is CASSSDSNFYGYTF. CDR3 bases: TGTGCCAGCAGCTCGGACAGTAACTTCTATGGCTACACCTTC. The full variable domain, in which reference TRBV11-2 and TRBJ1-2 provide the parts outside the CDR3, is EAGVAQSPRYKIIEKRQSVAFWCNPISGHATLYWYQQILGQGPKLLIQFQNNGVVDDSQLPKDRFSAERLKGVDSTLKIQPAKLEDSAVYLCASSSDSNFYGYTFGSGTRLTVV.

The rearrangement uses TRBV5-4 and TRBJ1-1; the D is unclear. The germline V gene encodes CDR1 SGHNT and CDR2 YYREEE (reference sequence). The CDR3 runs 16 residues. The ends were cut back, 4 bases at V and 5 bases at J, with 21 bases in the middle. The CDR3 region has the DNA TGTGCCAGCAGCGCAATAGTACAGAGTGGCAATACTGAAGCTTTCTTT. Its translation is CASSAIVQSGNTEAFF.

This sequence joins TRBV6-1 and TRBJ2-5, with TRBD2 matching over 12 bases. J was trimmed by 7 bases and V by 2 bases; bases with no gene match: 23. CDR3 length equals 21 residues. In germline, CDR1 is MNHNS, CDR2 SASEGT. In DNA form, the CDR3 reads TGTGCCAGCAGTGAATTAGCCCGCGGATCTTCACTAGCGGGAGGTAGGGGGACCCAGTACTTC. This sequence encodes CASSELARGSSLAGGRGTQYF.

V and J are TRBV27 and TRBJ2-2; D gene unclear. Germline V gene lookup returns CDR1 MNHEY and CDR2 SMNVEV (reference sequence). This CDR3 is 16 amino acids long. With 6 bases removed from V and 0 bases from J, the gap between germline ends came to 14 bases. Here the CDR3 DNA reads TGTGCCAGCAGCCCTCTCGTCGTGCCGAACACCGGGGAGCTGTTTTTT. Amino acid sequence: CASSPLVVPNTGELFF.

CDR3 DNA: TGTGCCAGCAGCCTGGTGGGACTCTCTGGAAACACCATATATTTT. It specifies CASSLVGLSGNTIYF. V gene TRBV6-2 or TRBV6-3 combines with J gene TRBJ1-3; tentatively, D is TRBD1 (5 bases). CDR1 and CDR2 from the germline V gene are MNHEY and SVGEGT. The CDR3 spans 15 residues. Trimming took off 6 bases at V and 0 bases at J, with 12 bases between the two ends.

Written as DNA, the CDR3 is TGCGCCAGCAGTGAGACCGGTGAAAACATTCAGTACTTC. Protein sequence: CASSETGENIQYF. The gene calls are TRBV10-2 and TRBJ2-4; no clear D. Germline CDR1 is WSHSY and CDR2 is SAAADI. CDR3 length: 13 residues. Trimming stripped 2 bases from V and 5 bases from J, with 7 bases between.

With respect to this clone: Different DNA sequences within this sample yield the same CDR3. The CDR3 loop reads CAWDTGAGNQPQHF. CDR3 in DNA: TGTGCCTGGGATACAGGGGCAGGCAATCAGCCCCAGCATTTT. The chain carries TRBV30 and TRBJ1-5; the match to TRBD1 covers 7 bases. The CDR3 extends over 14 amino acids. Germline-derived CDR1 and CDR2 are GTSNPN and SVGIG (reference sequence). J lost 2 bases, V lost 5 bases, and 6 bases had no gene match.

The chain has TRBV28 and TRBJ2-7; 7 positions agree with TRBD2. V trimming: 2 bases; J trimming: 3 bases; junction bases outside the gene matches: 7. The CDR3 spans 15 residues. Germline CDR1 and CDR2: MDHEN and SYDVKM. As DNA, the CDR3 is TGTGCCAGCAGTTTACTAGCGGAAAGAGACTACGAGCAGTACTTC. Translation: CASSLLAERDYEQYF.